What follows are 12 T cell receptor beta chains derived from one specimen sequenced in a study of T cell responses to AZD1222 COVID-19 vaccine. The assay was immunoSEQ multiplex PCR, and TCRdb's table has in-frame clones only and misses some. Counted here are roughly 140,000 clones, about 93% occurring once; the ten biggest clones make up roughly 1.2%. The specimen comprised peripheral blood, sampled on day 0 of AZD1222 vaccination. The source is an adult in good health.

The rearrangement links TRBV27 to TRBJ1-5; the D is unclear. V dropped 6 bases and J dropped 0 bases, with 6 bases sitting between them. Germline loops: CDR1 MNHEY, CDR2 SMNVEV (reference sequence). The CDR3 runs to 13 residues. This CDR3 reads CASRVNSNQPQHF. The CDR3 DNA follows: TGTGCCAGCAGGGTAAATAGCAATCAGCCCCAGCATTTT.

The CDR3 protein is CASSLRWTTDTQYF. The CDR3 DNA reads TGTGCCAGCAGCTTACGTTGGACGACAGATACGCAGTATTTT. The rearrangement links TRBV7-2 to TRBJ2-3; D ambiguous. The CDR3 is 14 amino acids. The V and J ends lost 2 bases and 3 bases respectively, with 9 bases between them. In germline, CDR1 is SGHTA, CDR2 FQGNSA. Variable domain in full (rest from reference TRBV7-2 and TRBJ2-3): GAGVSQSPSNKVTEKGKDVELRCDPISGHTALYWYRQSLGQGLEFLIYFQGNSAPDKSGLPSDRFSAERTGGSVSTLTIQRTQQEDSAVYLCASSLRWTTDTQYFGPGTRLTVL.

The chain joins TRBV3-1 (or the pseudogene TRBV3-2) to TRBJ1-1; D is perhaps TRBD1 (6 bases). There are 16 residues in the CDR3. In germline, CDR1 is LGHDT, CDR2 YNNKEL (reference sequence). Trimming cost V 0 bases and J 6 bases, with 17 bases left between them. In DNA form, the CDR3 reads TGTGCCAGCAGCCAAGAAAGCTTTAGGGGGGGCGCTGAAGCTTTCTTT. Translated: CASSQESFRGGAEAFF.

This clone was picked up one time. The DNA for the CDR3 is TGCGCCAGCAGCTTGGAAGGGACAGGGTTCTATGGCTACACCTTC. This encodes CASSLEGTGFYGYTF. V is TRBV5-1 and J is TRBJ1-2; 9 bases are a match to TRBD1. Trimming at V came to 0 bases and at J to 4 bases, leaving 4 bases not matched to a gene. Germline CDR1 is SGHRS and CDR2 is YFSETQ. This CDR3 region has 15 residues.

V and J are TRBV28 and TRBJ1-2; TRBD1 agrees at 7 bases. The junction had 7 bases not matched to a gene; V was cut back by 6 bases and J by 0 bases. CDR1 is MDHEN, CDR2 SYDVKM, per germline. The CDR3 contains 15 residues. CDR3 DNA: TGTGCCAGCAGCTCACAGGGGCTTACTAACTATGGCTACACCTTC. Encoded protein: CASSSQGLTNYGYTF.

CDR3 amino acids: CASRRAMANVLTF. CDR3 coding DNA: TGTGCCAGCAGGCGGGCCATGGCCAACGTCCTGACTTTC. The V and J genes are TRBV6-5 and TRBJ2-6; tentative D call: TRBD2 (5 bases). This CDR3 spans 13 amino acids. CDR1 is MNHEY and CDR2 is SVGAGI in the germline V gene. The V gene lost 6 bases and the J gene lost 6 bases, with 9 bases spanning the gap.

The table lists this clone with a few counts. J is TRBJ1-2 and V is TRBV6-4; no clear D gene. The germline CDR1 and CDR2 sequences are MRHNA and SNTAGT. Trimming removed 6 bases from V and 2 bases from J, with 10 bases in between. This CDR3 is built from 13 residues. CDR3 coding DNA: TGTGCCAGCAGAGACCCACCAAACTATGGCTACACCTTC. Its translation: CASRDPPNYGYTF.

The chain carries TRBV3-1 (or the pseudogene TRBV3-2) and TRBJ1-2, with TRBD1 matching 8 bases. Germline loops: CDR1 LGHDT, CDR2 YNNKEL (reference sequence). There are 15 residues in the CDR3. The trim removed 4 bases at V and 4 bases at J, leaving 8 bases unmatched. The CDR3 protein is CASSPTAGGGYGYTF. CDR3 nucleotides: TGTGCCAGCAGCCCCACAGCAGGGGGCGGCTATGGCTACACCTTC.

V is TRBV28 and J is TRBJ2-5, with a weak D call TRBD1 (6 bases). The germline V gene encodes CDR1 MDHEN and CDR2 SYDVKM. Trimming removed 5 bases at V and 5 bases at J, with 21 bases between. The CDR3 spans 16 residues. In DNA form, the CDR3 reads TGTGCCAGCAGTCCGTACAGGGCTCAACTTGAGGAGACCCAGTACTTC. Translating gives CASSPYRAQLEETQYF.

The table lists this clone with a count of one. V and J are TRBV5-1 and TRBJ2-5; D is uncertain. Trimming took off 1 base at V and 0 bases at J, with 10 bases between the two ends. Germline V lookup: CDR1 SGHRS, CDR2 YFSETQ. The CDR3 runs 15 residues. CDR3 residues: CASSLSGMYQETQYF. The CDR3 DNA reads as TGCGCCAGCAGCTTGTCAGGCATGTACCAAGAGACCCAGTACTTC.

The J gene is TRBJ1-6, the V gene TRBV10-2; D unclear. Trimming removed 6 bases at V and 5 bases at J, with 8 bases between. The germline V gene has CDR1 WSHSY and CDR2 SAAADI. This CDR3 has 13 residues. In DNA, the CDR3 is TGCGCCAGCAGAGATACCGATAATTCACCCCTCCACTTT. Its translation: CASRDTDNSPLHF.

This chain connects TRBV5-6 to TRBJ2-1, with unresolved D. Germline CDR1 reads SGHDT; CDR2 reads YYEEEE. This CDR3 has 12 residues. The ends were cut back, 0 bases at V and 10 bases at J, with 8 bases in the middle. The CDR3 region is CASSLAAREQFF. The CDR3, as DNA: TGTGCCAGCAGCTTGGCAGCACGGGAGCAGTTCTTC.